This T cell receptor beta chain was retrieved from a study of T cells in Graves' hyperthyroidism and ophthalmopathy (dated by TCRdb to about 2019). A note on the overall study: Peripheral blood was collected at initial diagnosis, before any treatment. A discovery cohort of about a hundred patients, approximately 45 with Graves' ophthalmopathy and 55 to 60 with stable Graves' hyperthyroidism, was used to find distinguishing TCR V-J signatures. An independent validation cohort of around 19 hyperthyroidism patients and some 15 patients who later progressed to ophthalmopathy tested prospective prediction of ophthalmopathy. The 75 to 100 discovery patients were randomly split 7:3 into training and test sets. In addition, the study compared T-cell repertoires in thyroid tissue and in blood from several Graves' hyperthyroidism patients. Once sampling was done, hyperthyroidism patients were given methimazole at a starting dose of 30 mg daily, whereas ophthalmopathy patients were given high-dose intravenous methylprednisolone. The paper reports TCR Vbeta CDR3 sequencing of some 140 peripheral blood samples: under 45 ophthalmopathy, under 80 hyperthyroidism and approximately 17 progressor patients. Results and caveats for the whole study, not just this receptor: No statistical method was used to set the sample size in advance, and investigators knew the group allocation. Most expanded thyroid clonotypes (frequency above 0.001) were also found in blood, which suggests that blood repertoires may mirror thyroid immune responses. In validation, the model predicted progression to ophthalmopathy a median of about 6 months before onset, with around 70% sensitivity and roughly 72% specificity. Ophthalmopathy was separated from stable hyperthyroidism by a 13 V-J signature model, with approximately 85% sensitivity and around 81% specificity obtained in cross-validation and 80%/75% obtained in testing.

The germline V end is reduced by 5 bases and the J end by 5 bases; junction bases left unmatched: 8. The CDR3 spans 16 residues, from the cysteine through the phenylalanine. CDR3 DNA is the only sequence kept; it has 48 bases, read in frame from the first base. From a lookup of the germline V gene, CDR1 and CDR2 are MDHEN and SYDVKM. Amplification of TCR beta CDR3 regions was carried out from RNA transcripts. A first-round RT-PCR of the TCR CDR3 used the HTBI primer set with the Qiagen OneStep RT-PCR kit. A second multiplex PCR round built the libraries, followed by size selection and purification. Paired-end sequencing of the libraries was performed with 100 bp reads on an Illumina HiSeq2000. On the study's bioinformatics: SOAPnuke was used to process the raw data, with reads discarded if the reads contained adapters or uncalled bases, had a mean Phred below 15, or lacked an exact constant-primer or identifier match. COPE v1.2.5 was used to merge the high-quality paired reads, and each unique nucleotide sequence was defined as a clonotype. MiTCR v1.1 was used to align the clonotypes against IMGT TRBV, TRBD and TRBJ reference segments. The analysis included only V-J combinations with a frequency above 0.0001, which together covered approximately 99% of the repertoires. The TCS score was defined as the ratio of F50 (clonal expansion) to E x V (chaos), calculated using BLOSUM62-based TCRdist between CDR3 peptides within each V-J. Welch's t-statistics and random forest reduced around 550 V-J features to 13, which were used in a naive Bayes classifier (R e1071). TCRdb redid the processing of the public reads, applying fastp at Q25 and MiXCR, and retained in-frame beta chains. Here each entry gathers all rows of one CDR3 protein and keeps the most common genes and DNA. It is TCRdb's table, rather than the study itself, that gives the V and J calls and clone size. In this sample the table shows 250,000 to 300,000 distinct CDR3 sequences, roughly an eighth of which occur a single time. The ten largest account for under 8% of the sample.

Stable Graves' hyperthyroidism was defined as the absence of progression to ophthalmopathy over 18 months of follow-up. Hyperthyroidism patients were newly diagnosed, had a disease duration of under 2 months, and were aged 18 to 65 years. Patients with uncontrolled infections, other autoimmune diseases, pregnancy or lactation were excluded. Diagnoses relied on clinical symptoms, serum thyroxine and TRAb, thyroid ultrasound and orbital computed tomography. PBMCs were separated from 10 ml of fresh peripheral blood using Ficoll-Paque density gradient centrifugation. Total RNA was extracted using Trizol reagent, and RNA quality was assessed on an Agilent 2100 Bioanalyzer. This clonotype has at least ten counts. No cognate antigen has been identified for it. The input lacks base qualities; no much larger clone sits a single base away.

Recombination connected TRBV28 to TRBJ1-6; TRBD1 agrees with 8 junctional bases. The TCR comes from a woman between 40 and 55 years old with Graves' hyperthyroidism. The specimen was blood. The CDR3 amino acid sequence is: CASSPIGQGNNSPLHF. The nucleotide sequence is TGTGCCAGCAGTCCCATCGGACAGGGAAATAATTCACCCCTCCACTTT. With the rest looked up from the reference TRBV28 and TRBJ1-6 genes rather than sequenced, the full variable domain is DVKVTQSSRYLVKRTGEKVFLECVQDMDHENMFWYRQDPGLGLRLIYFSYDVKMKEKGDIPEGYSVSREKKERFSLILESASTNQTSMYLCASSPIGQGNNSPLHFGNGTRLTVT.